Reported below is one TCR beta chain. The table came from immunoSEQ multiplex PCR; TCRdb's copy has only in-frame clones and leaves some out. The table records hundreds of thousands of clones, 85% to 90% of them present only once. These data belong to a study of blood T cell repertoires in COVID-19. For the study at large: From T cells, B-cell-depleted T cells, or PBMCs came the material, which was cDNA or gDNA.

From germline, CDR1 is MNHEY and CDR2 SMNVEV (reference sequence). The CDR3 covers 14 residues. The J segment lost 10 bases and the V segment lost 6 bases, leaving 9 bases of the junction unmatched. The specimen sequenced was peripheral blood. This receptor was obtained from a man over 45 with acute or convalescent COVID-19. This chain connects TRBV27 to TRBJ1-6; TRBD1 aligns across 7 bases. Here the CDR3 reads CASRNTGARSPLHF. CDR3 DNA: TGTGCCAGCAGGAACACAGGGGCGCGGTCACCCCTCCACTTT.